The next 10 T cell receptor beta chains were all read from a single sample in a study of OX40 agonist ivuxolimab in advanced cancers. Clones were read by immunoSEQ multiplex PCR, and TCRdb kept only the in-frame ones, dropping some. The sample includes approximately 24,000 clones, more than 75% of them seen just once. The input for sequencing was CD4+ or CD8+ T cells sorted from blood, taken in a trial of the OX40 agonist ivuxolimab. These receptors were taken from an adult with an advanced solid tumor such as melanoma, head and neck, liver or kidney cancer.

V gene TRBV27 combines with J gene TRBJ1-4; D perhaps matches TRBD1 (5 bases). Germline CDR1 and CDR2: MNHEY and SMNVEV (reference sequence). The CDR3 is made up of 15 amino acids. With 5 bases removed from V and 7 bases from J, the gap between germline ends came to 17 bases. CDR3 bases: TGTGCCAGCAGTCTCCGCCAGCCTGGGGGTGAAAAACTGTTTTTT. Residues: CASSLRQPGGEKLFF.

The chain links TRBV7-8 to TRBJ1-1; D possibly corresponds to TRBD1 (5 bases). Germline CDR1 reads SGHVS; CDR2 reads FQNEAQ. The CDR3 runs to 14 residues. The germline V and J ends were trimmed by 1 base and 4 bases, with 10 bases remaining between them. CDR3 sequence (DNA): TGTGCCAGCAGCTTAGGTCCGGGGACCACTGAAGCTTTCTTT. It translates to CASSLGPGTTEAFF.

The CDR3 region has the DNA TGTGCCAGCAGCCCCACTGGGGCCGAACAAGAGACCCAGTACTTC. Protein: CASSPTGAEQETQYF. The chain is built from TRBV7-3 and TRBJ2-5; maybe TRBD1 (5 bases). V lost 5 bases to trimming and J lost 2 bases, with 15 bases between them. The CDR3 is 15 amino acids. The germline gives CDR1 SGHTA, CDR2 FQGTGA.

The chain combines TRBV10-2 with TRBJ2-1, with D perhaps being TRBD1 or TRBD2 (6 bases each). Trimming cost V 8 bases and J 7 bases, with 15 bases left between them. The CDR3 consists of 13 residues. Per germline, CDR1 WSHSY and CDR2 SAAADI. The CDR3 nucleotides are TGCGCCAGCGCCTGGGGGGCCCAAAATGAGCAGTTCTTC. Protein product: CASAWGAQNEQFF.

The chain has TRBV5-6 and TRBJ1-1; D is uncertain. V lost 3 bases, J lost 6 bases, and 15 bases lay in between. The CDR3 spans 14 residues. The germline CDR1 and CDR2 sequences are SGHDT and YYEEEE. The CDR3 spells CASSSSPPDAEAFF. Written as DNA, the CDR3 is TGTGCCAGCAGCTCCTCACCCCCGGACGCTGAAGCTTTCTTT.

CDR3 amino acids: CSVRQGAREQYF. The CDR3 DNA follows: TGCAGCGTTCGACAGGGGGCGAGGGAGCAGTACTTC. The rearrangement links TRBV29-1 to TRBJ2-7; the match to TRBD1 covers 10 bases. The CDR3 sequence is 12 residues long. CDR1 and CDR2 from the germline V gene are SQVTM and ANQGSEA. J gave up 7 bases and V 5 bases, and 5 bases lay outside the gene matches.

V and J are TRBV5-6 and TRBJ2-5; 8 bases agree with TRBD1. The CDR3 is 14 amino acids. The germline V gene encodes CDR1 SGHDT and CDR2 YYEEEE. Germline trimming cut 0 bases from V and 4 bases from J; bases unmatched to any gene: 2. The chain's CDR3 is CASSLGTGRETQYF. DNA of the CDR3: TGTGCCAGCAGCTTGGGGACAGGGCGAGAGACCCAGTACTTC.

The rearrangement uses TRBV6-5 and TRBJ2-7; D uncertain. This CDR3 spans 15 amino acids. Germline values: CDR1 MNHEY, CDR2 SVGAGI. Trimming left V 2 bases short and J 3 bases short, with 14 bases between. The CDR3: CASSYGQASIYEQYF. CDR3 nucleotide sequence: TGTGCCAGCAGTTACGGGCAGGCGAGTATCTACGAGCAGTACTTC.

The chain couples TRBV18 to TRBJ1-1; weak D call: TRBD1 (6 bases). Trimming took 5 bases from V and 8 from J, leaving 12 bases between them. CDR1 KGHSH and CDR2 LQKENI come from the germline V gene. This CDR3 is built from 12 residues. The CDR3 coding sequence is TGTGCCAGCTCAGGCGGGACACGAGAAGCTTTCTTT. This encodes CASSGGTREAFF.

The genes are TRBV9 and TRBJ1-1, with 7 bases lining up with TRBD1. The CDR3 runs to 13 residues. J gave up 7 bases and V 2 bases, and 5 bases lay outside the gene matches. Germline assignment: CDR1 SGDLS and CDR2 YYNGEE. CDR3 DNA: TGTGCCAGCAGCGTGTTACAGGGGAGTGAAGCTTTCTTT. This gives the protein CASSVLQGSEAFF.